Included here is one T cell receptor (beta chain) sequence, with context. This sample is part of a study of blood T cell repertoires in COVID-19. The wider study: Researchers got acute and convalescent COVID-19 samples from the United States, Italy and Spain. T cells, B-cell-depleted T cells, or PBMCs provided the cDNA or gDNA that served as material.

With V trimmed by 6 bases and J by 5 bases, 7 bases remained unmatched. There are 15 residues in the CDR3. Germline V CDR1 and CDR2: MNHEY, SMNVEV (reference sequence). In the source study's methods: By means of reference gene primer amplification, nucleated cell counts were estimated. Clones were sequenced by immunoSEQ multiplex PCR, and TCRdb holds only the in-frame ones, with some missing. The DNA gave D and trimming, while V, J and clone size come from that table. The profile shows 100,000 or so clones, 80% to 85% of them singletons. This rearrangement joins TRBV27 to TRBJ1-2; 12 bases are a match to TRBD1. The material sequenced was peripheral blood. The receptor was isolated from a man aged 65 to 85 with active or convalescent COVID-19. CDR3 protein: CASSPGTGGRYGYTF. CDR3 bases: TGTGCCAGCAGCCCCGGGACAGGGGGCAGGTATGGCTACACCTTC.